This paragraph covers one T cell receptor beta chain sequence. The antigen this receptor binds is unknown. Base qualities are missing; no much larger clone stands one base away. The CDR3 has 14 amino acids, counting the end cysteine and phenylalanine. Only the CDR3 region is kept as DNA, spanning 42 bases read in frame from base 1. CDR1 and CDR2 are read off the germline V gene as ENHRY and SYGVKD. Between the V and J ends, shortened by 5 bases and 7 bases respectively, the junction contains 12 bases. The data derive from a study of OX40 agonist ivuxolimab in advanced cancers. Looking at the study overall: Ivuxolimab, which targeted the costimulatory receptor OX40 (CD134), was an agonistic, fully human IgG2 monoclonal antibody. Peripheral TCRbeta sequencing was intended to test whether TCR sequence diversity was altered and clonal T-cell expansion was caused by ivuxolimab. Of the approximately 54 dose-escalation patients, hepatocellular carcinoma was present in about 20, melanoma in approximately 15, renal cell carcinoma in 9 and head and neck cancer in 9. The paper covers the monotherapy dose-escalation part of the phase I ivuxolimab trial, which included N ≈ 54 patients. Intravenous ivuxolimab was administered to patients every 2 weeks at six dose levels: 0.01, 0.1, 0.3, 1.5, 3 and 10 mg/kg. In the dose-escalation cohort, approximately 82% of patients were male, and the mean age was about 55 years, with a range of 23 to 79. Patients were allowed to have had prior anti-PD-1, anti-PD-L1 or anti-CTLA-4 therapy, and more than 30% of the dose-escalation patients had previously received checkpoint inhibitors. Partial responses were achieved by three dose-escalation patients, of whom one had hepatocellular carcinoma and two had cutaneous melanoma.

General study outcomes and caveats: After ivuxolimab, more expanded clones were found on average in CD8+ T cells than in CD4+ T cells. Low levels of normalized T-cell clonal expansion were also seen in some patients who did not respond. At doses of 0.1 to 3.0 mg/kg, clonal expansion of both CD4+ and CD8+ T cells in blood was seen between baseline and week 6. In the 0.1-3.0 mg/kg groups, partial responders had among the lowest normalized peripheral clonal expansion, particularly in CD8+ T cells. Which antigens the clonally expanded peripheral T cells were specific for was not determined.

The trial excluded patients who had a history of autoimmune disease or who were on systemic immunosuppression. Peripheral blood for TCR sequencing was drawn from every dose cohort at baseline, at cycle 4 day 1 and at cycle 7 day 1. The samples were taken from a phase I, first-in-human, multicenter, open-label dose-escalation trial of ivuxolimab. Adults with locally advanced or metastatic melanoma, renal cell, hepatocellular, or head and neck squamous cell carcinoma were enrolled in the trial. Before TCR sequencing, CD4+ T cells and CD8+ T cells from peripheral blood were sorted into separate populations. Genomic DNA was extracted from sorted cells for sequencing of the TCRbeta CDR3 region. The immunoSEQ Assay was used for sequencing of TCRbeta CDR3 regions. The table comes from immuneACCESS by way of TCRdb, which keeps in-frame sequences with V and J called. Part of the clones is missing from these tables; in studies checked, under half for an unresolved V gene and the rest for unknown reasons. The sample table lists tens of thousands of clones, approximately 82% of them with a count of one. The top ten clones comprise around 2.5% of the sample.

This specimen was CD4+ or CD8+ T cells sorted from blood, taken in a trial of the OX40 agonist ivuxolimab. The chain is assembled from TRBV10-3 and TRBJ1-6, with TRBD1 as a weak D call on 5 bases. The receptor's source is an adult with an advanced solid tumor such as melanoma, head and neck, liver or kidney cancer. The DNA reads TGTGCCATCAGTAGGGACGGTGGCAATTCACCCCTCCACTTT. This gives the protein CAISRDGGNSPLHF.